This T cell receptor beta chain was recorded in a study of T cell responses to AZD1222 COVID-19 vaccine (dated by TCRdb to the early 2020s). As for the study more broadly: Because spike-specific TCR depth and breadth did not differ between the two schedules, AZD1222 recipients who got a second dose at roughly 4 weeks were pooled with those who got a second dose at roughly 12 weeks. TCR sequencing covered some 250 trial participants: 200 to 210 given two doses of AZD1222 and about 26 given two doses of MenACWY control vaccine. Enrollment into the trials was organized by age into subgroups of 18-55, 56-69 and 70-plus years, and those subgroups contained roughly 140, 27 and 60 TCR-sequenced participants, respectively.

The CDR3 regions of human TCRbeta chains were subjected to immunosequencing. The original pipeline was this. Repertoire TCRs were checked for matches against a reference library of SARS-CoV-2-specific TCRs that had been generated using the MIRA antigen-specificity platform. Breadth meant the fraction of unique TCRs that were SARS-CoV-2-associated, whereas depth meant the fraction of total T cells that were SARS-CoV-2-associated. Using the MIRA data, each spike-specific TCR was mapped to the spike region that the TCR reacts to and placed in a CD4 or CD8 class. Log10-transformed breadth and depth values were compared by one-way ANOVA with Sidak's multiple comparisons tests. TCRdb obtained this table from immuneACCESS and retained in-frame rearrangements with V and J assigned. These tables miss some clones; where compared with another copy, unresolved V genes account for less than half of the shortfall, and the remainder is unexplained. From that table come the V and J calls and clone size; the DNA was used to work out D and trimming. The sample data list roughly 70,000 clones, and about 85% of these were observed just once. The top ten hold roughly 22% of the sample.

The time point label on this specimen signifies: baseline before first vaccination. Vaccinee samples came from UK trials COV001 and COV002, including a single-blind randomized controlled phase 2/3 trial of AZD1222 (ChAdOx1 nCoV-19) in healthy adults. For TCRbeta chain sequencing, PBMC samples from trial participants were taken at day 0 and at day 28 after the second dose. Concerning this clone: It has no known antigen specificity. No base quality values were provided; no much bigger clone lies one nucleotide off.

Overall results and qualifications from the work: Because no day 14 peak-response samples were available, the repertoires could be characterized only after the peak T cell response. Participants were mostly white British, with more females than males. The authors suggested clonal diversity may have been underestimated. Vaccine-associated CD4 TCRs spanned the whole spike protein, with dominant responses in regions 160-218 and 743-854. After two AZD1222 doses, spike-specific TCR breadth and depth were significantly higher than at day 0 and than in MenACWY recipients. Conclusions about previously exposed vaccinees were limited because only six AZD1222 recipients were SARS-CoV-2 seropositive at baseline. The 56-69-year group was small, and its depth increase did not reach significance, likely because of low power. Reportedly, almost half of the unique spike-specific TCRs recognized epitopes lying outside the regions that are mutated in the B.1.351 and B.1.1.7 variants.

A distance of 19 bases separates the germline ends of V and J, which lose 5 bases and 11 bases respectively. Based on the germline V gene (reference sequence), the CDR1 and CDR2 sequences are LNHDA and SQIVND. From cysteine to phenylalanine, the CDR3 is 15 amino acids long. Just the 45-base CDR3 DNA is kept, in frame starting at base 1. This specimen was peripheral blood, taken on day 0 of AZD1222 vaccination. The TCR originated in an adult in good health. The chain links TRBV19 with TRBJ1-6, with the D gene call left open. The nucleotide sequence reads TGTGCCAGTAGTCCCCCGGGCAGGCAAGCGGCACCCCTCCACTTT. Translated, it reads CASSPPGRQAAPLHF.